The 18 T cell receptor beta chains below come from one sample, sequenced in a study of cytomegalovirus exposure and HLA in healthy donors (dated by TCRdb to about 2017). Libraries were made using the immunoSEQ multiplex PCR assay. The multiplex PCR relied on a mix of 60 forward primers for TCR Vbeta segments and 13 reverse primers for TCR Jbeta segments. The table was pulled from immuneACCESS by TCRdb, which kept in-frame rearrangements only. Such tables lose some clones; where checked, under half of the loss comes from unresolved V genes, and the rest has no known cause. The sample data list 150,000 or so clones, and around 80% of these were observed just once. The biggest ten clones account for approximately 2.5% of the sample. Sequencing was performed on PBMCs. Receptor source: a man aged 45-65 years in good health and CMV-seronegative.

The J gene is TRBJ2-7, the V gene TRBV4-1; TRBD1 matches at 10 bases. This CDR3 contains 15 residues. The V gene end was trimmed by 4 bases and the J gene end by 6 bases; junction bases not matched to a gene: 9. CDR1 MGHRA and CDR2 YSYEKL come from the germline V gene. The DNA of the CDR3 is TGCGCCAGCAGCCGGGTGGACAGGGGGTCGGGCGAGCAGTACTTC. It yields the protein CASSRVDRGSGEQYF.

The chain couples TRBV18 to TRBJ2-7; tentatively, D is TRBD2 (6 bases). The germline gives CDR1 KGHSH, CDR2 LQKENI. The CDR3 runs to 15 residues. Between the trimmed V and J ends, which lost 2 bases and 2 bases, there was a span of 13 bases. CDR3 DNA sequence: TGTGCCAGCTCACCAGCAACGGGAGCGGCCTACGAGCAGTACTTC. This encodes CASSPATGAAYEQYF.

A single count supports this clone. The chain couples TRBV15 to TRBJ1-4; perhaps TRBD1 as D (5 bases). This CDR3 region has 16 residues. Germline V gives CDR1 LNHNV, CDR2 YYDKDF (reference sequence). Trimming shortened V by 1 base and J by 0 bases, and 9 bases separated the two germline ends. This CDR3 is CATSRGGSATNEKLFF. The CDR3 DNA reads TGTGCCACCAGCAGAGGGGGCAGTGCAACTAATGAAAAACTGTTTTTT. The full variable domain, rest sourced from reference TRBV15 and TRBJ1-4, is DAMVIQNPRYQVTQFGKPVTLSCSQTLNHNVMYWYQQKSSQAPKLLFHYYDKDFNNEADTPDNFQSRRPNTSFCFLDIRSPGLGDTAMYLCATSRGGSATNEKLFFGSGTQLSVL.

V is TRBV7-2 and J is TRBJ1-1; no reliable D call. CDR3 length: 14 residues. CDR1 and CDR2 from the germline V gene are SGHTA and FQGNSA. Trimming shortened V by 1 base and J by 1 base, and 7 bases separated the two germline ends. The CDR3 bases are TGTGCCAGCAGCTTAGGGCATACGAACACTGAAGCTTTCTTT. The encoded protein is CASSLGHTNTEAFF.

V gene TRBV30 combines with J gene TRBJ2-5, with a tentative D call TRBD2 (5 bases). The V and J ends lost 3 bases and 0 bases respectively, with 8 bases between them. The germline gives CDR1 GTSNPN, CDR2 SVGIG (reference sequence). The CDR3 covers 13 residues. The CDR3 spells CAWSTGNQETQYF. CDR3 nucleotide sequence: TGTGCCTGGAGCACGGGGAACCAAGAGACCCAGTACTTC.

The chain is built from TRBV9 and TRBJ1-2; no clear D. The V and J ends lost 0 bases and 0 bases respectively, with 15 bases between them. Germline lookup yields CDR1 SGDLS and CDR2 YYNGEE. The CDR3 has 17 residues. The CDR3 DNA follows: TGTGCCAGCAGCGTAGCGATACCAGCGCTTTCTAACTATGGCTACACCTTC. Protein sequence: CASSVAIPALSNYGYTF.

The rearrangement links TRBV2 to TRBJ2-3; 7 nucleotides agree with TRBD2. Losses at the gene ends were 6 bases for V and 0 bases for J; bases not matched to a gene: 9. Germline CDR1 and CDR2: SNHLY and FYNNEI. The CDR3 length is 16 residues. CDR3 nucleotides: TGTGCCAGCAGAAACTATGGACTAGAGAGCACAGATACGCAGTATTTT. Its protein product is CASRNYGLESTDTQYF.

This rearrangement joins TRBV19 to TRBJ1-5; 9 bases match TRBD1. V gave up 5 bases and J gave up 7 bases; unmatched junction bases: 12. The germline V gene has CDR1 LNHDA and CDR2 SQIVND (reference sequence). CDR3 length: 16 amino acids. The CDR3 sequence is CASSPRTGEPGQPQHF. DNA of the CDR3: TGTGCCAGTAGTCCCCGGACAGGGGAACCGGGACAGCCCCAGCATTTT.

This clone was detected once. V and J are TRBV5-4 and TRBJ2-2; TRBD2 agrees at 7 bases. The CDR3 contains 14 residues. After removal of 2 bases from V and 7 bases from J, the junction contained 5 bases not matched to a gene. Germline values: CDR1 SGHNT, CDR2 YYREEE (reference sequence). This chain's CDR3 is CASSLRLAGGELFF. The CDR3 nucleotides read TGTGCCAGCAGCTTACGACTAGCCGGCGGGGAGCTGTTTTTT.

This sequence joins TRBV28 and TRBJ1-1; D is unclear. Germline values: CDR1 MDHEN, CDR2 SYDVKM. The CDR3 totals 14 residues. V was clipped by 6 bases and J by 1 base, with 12 bases between them. The CDR3 bases are TGTGCCAGCAGGACCCGGTGGGCGAACACTGAAGCTTTCTTT. Amino acids: CASRTRWANTEAFF. Complete variable domain (other parts from reference TRBV28 and TRBJ1-1): DVKVTQSSRYLVKRTGEKVFLECVQDMDHENMFWYRQDPGLGLRLIYFSYDVKMKEKGDIPEGYSVSREKKERFSLILESASTNQTSMYLCASRTRWANTEAFFGQGTRLTVV.

The gene calls are TRBV30 and TRBJ1-2; D remains unclear. V gave up 0 bases and J gave up 7 bases, with 12 bases separating them. Germline V gives CDR1 GTSNPN, CDR2 SVGIG (reference sequence). This CDR3 contains 13 residues. The CDR3 is CAWSVRGSGGYTF. CDR3 DNA sequence: TGTGCCTGGAGTGTACGGGGAAGTGGTGGCTACACCTTC.

V and J are TRBV14 and TRBJ2-7; 7 bases are a match to TRBD2. CDR3 length equals 15 residues. CDR1 and CDR2 from the germline V gene are SGHDN and FVKESK. J was trimmed by 5 bases and V by 4 bases; bases with no gene match: 11. DNA of the CDR3: TGTGCCAGCAGCCTTGTTGCGGGGGTGCGGGACGAGCAGTACTTC. Translated, it gives CASSLVAGVRDEQYF.

This chain links TRBV28 with TRBJ2-2; 9 nucleotides line up with TRBD2. Germline values: CDR1 MDHEN, CDR2 SYDVKM. The V and J ends lost 3 bases and 6 bases, in that order; junction bases with no gene match: 8. CDR3 size: 16 residues. As DNA, the CDR3 is TGTGCCAGCAGTTTGTGGAGCGGGGGGAAAGCCGGGGAGCTGTTTTTT. Translating gives CASSLWSGGKAGELFF. Based on the CDR3 plus reference TRBV28 and TRBJ2-2, the full variable domain is DVKVTQSSRYLVKRTGEKVFLECVQDMDHENMFWYRQDPGLGLRLIYFSYDVKMKEKGDIPEGYSVSREKKERFSLILESASTNQTSMYLCASSLWSGGKAGELFFGEGSRLTVL.

J is TRBJ1-1 and V is TRBV9, with D possibly matching TRBD1 (6 bases). CDR1 is SGDLS and CDR2 is YYNGEE in the germline V gene. Trimming cost V 3 bases and J 3 bases, with 15 bases left between them. The CDR3 is 15 amino acids. Here the CDR3 DNA reads TGTGCCAGCAGCGCTCTCACGGCAGGGGACACTGAAGCTTTCTTT. It yields the protein CASSALTAGDTEAFF.

This clone was recorded a few times. The gene calls are TRBV30 and TRBJ1-2, with D perhaps matching TRBD1 (5 bases). This CDR3 is built from 14 residues. CDR1 is GTSNPN and CDR2 is SVGIG in the germline V gene (reference sequence). V was cut by 5 bases and J by 0 bases, with 13 bases left in between. CDR3 coding DNA: TGTGCCTGGGGGGGGACGGCGGCTAACTATGGCTACACCTTC. Translation: CAWGGTAANYGYTF.

The rearrangement links TRBV10-1 to TRBJ2-7; tentative D call: TRBD2 (5 bases). This CDR3 contains 13 residues. The V and J ends lost 5 bases and 4 bases respectively, with 12 bases between them. Germline values: CDR1 WNHNN, CDR2 SYGVQD (reference sequence). Here the CDR3 reads CASSPSRDYEQYF. The DNA for the CDR3 is TGCGCCAGCAGTCCGAGCCGGGATTACGAGCAGTACTTC.

This chain uses TRBV2 with TRBJ1-2; 7 positions match TRBD1. Germline assignment: CDR1 SNHLY and CDR2 FYNNEI. J lost 7 bases, V lost 6 bases, and 17 bases had no gene match. This CDR3 spans 16 amino acids. The CDR3 DNA sequence: TGTGCCAGCAGGGGCCTTGAGGGGGCAGCTGGGGGTGGCTACACCTTC. As protein: CASRGLEGAAGGGYTF.

This chain joins TRBV11-1 and TRBJ2-5, with a weak D call TRBD2 (6 bases). CDR3 length: 14 amino acids. Per germline, CDR1 SGHAT and CDR2 FQDESV (reference sequence). The V end was cut by 7 bases, the J end by 5 bases, with 17 bases between. The CDR3 DNA reads TGTGCCAGCACAGGAGGGAGTGGGGGGGAGACCCAGTACTTC. It is translated as CASTGGSGGETQYF.